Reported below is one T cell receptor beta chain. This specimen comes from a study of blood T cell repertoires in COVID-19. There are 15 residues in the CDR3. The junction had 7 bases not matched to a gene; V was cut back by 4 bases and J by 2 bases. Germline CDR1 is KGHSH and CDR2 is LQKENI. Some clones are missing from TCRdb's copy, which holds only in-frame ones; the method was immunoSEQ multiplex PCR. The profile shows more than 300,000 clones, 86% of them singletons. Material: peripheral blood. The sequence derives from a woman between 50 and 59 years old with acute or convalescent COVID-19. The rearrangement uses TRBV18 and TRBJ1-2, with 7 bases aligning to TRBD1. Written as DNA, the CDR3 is TGTGCCAGCTCACACCCGGACAGGAGAAACTATGGCTACACCTTC. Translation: CASSHPDRRNYGYTF.